A single sample is the source of the 2 T cell receptor beta chains below, sequenced in a study of tumor and adjacent non-tumor tissue in lung cancer. RNA was extracted from bulk tissue without any cell sorting. Distant lung tissue was collected more than 3 cm away from the tumor edge. TCRbeta libraries were built with three rounds of nested PCR, modified from ARM-PCR. TCRdb redid the calling of the multiplex PCR reads with MiXCR, one entry per CDR3 protein. The table has around 82,000 distinct CDR3 sequences, 80% to 90% seen once; the top ten hold approximately 55%. Specimen: distant non-tumor lung tissue. Receptors originate from a man between 60 and 75 years old with non-small cell lung cancer.

V is TRBV6-5 and J is TRBJ2-6; 9 positions match TRBD2. Germline CDR1 and CDR2: MNHEY and SVGAGI. V dropped 9 bases and J dropped 0; count of bases not matched to a gene: 9. CDR3 length: 17 amino acids. CDR3 DNA sequence: TGTGCCAGTGGCGTAGCGGGAGCCAGCTCTGGGGCCAACGTCCTGACTTTC. Translated, it gives CASGVAGASSGANVLTF.

Of note for this clonotype: The DNA is left out, because the CDR3 cannot be placed on it with certainty; the CDR3 is given as TCRdb lists it. This sequence joins TRBV11-2 and TRBJ1-1. The CDR3 extends over 14 residues, inclusive of both ends. Germline-derived CDR1 and CDR2 are SGHAT and FQNNGV. The CDR3: CASSLVGMGSDALF.